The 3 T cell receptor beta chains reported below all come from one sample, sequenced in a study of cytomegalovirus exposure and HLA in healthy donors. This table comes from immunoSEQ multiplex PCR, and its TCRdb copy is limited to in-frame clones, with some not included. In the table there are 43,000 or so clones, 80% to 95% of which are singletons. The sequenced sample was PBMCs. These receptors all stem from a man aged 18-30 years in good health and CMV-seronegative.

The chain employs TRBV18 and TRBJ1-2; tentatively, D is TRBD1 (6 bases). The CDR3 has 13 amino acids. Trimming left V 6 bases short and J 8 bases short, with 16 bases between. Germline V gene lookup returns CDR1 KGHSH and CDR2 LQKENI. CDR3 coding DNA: TGTGCCAGCTCCCCAAGTCAGGGGAAAGGCTACACCTTC. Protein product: CASSPSQGKGYTF.

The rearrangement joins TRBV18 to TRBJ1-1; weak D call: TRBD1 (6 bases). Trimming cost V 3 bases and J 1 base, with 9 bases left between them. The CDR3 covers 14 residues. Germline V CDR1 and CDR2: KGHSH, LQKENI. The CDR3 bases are TGTGCCAGCTCACCGGACAGAGAGAACACTGAAGCTTTCTTT. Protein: CASSPDRENTEAFF.

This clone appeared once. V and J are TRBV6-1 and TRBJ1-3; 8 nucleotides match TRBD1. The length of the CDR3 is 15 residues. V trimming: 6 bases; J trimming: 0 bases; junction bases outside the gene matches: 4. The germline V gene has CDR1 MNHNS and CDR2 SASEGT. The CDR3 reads CASRTTGGSGNTIYF. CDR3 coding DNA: TGTGCCAGCAGAACAACAGGGGGCTCTGGAAACACCATATATTTT.